Listed below are T cell receptor beta chains from one sample, sequenced in a study of blood T cell repertoires in COVID-19. The method was immunoSEQ multiplex PCR; TCRdb's version includes in-frame clones alone and lacks a portion of them. The repertoire includes fewer than 350,000 clones, about 89% of them detected once, and about 8.6% sits in the top ten. Sequencing was performed on peripheral blood. These receptors were taken from a man aged 35-49 years with active or convalescent COVID-19. CDR3s include the opening cysteine and the closing phenylalanine or tryptophan. The D gene is left open where the match is weak. Size is omitted from some rows. Given values are once, few, many or a class for expanded clones.

>TRBV9|TRBJ2-1|once|TRBD2
CASSVAGVAGGTYNEQFF
TGTGCCAGCAGCGTAGCCGGGGTAGCGGGGGGTACTTACAATGAGCAGTTCTTC
>TRBV2|TRBJ2-1|.|.
CASSDTRRGSVSYNEQFF
TGTGCCAGCAGTGACACGCGACGGGGTAGCGTGTCCTACAATGAGCAGTTCTTC
>TRBV24-1|TRBJ2-1|many|.
CATSDRETLINEQFF
TGTGCCACCAGTGATCGGGAAACCCTAATCAATGAGCAGTTCTTC
>TRBV28|TRBJ1-1|.|.
CASRSGHRTEAFF
TGTGCCAGCAGGTCTGGACATCGGACTGAAGCTTTCTTT
>TRBV6-6|TRBJ2-7|.|TRBD1
CASSTGTGWHEQYF
TGTGCCAGCAGTACCGGGACAGGGTGGCACGAGCAGTACTTC
>TRBV30|TRBJ1-1|.|TRBD1
CAWRTIRSGGRNTEAFF
TGTGCCTGGCGCACTATCAGGTCAGGGGGGAGGAACACTGAAGCTTTCTTT
>TRBV6-5|TRBJ2-6|.|TRBD1
CARGTVDSGANVLTF
TGTGCCAGAGGGACAGTTGACTCTGGGGCCAACGTCCTGACTTTC
>TRBV4-1|TRBJ1-4|.|.
CASSQEGRSIEKLFF
TGCGCCAGCAGCCAAGAAGGGAGAAGCATTGAAAAACTGTTTTTT
>TRBV5-4|TRBJ2-1|.|.
CASSFGGQANNEQFF
TGTGCCAGCAGCTTTGGAGGGCAGGCCAACAATGAGCAGTTCTTC
>TRBV30|TRBJ2-5|.|.
CACSRDFETQYF
TGTGCCTGCTCCCGGGACTTTGAGACCCAGTACTTC
>TRBV3-1/TRBV3-2|TRBJ2-7|.|.
CASSQDIRSSYEQYF
TGTGCCAGCAGCCAAGATATCCGGAGCTCCTACGAGCAGTACTTC
>TRBV9|TRBJ2-1|.|TRBD2
CASSRGLARDEQFF
TGTGCCAGCAGCCGGGGACTAGCTAGGGATGAGCAGTTCTTC
>TRBV28|TRBJ2-2|.|TRBD1
CASLDRAEGELFF
TGTGCCAGCTTGGACAGGGCGGAGGGGGAGCTGTTTTTT
>TRBV5-6|TRBJ2-1|once|.
CASSSPSLPEVDNEQFF
TGTGCCAGCAGCTCGCCCTCTCTCCCTGAGGTCGACAATGAGCAGTTCTTC
>TRBV28|TRBJ1-1|.|.
CASATGEKAFF
TGTGCCAGCGCTACGGGGGAGAAAGCTTTCTTT
>TRBV2|TRBJ1-3|.|TRBD1
CASSEVRGSGNTIYF
TGTGCCAGCAGTGAAGTCAGGGGGAGTGGAAACACCATATATTTT
>TRBV5-5|TRBJ2-2|.|.
CASSWLEGLSTGELFF
TGTGCCAGCAGCTGGCTGGAGGGGCTGTCCACCGGGGAGCTGTTTTTT
>TRBV19|TRBJ1-3|.|.
CASINRDSGNTIYF
TGTGCCAGTATCAACAGGGACTCTGGAAACACCATATATTTT
>TRBV7-3|TRBJ2-5|.|.
CASSLSPQETQYF
TGTGCCAGCAGCTTAAGCCCCCAGGAGACCCAGTACTTC
>TRBV30|TRBJ2-2|.|.
CAWSVPYGLYTGELFF
TGTGCCTGGAGTGTACCCTATGGGCTCTACACCGGGGAGCTGTTTTTT
>TRBV12-3/TRBV12-4|TRBJ1-2|once|.
CASIPPRGNGYTF
TGTGCCAGCATTCCCCCCCGGGGGAATGGCTACACCTTC
>TRBV4-1|TRBJ2-2|few|TRBD2
CASSHPTSGRNTGELFF
TGCGCCAGCAGCCATCCGACTAGCGGGAGAAACACCGGGGAGCTGTTTTTT
>TRBV12-3/TRBV12-4|TRBJ1-5|.|.
CASSLGGQPQHF
TGTGCCAGCAGTTTAGGAGGGCAGCCCCAGCATTTT
>TRBV30|TRBJ1-2|.|.
CAWSSGQGYAGYGYTF
TGTGCCTGGAGCTCTGGTCAGGGTTATGCTGGATATGGCTACACCTTC
>TRBV20-1|TRBJ2-7|.|TRBD1
CSASDRVPYEQYF
TGCAGTGCTAGTGACAGGGTTCCTTACGAGCAGTACTTC
>TRBV4-1|TRBJ2-2|few|TRBD2
CASSQAQGLAETGELFF
TGCGCCAGCAGCCAAGCCCAGGGACTAGCGGAAACCGGGGAGCTGTTTTTT
>TRBV2|TRBJ1-4|.|.
CAARQDLANEKLFF
TGTGCCGCCCGACAGGACTTAGCTAATGAAAAACTGTTTTTT
>TRBV6-6|TRBJ1-4|many|TRBD1
CASSPRTGGGGATNEKLFF
TGTGCCAGCAGTCCCCGGACAGGGGGGGGAGGGGCAACTAATGAAAAACTGTTTTTT
>TRBV2|TRBJ2-3|.|TRBD2
CASNEPGASGGRASRYF
TGTGCCAGCAACGAGCCCGGGGCTAGCGGGGGGAGGGCATCGCGGTATTTT
>TRBV9|TRBJ2-3|.|.
CASSLTIVGGLGDTQYF
TGTGCCAGCAGCCTAACAATCGTTGGGGGCCTTGGAGATACGCAGTATTTT
>TRBV5-5|TRBJ2-1|.|.
CASSFPRRVGNEQFF
TGTGCCAGCAGCTTTCCTCGGCGGGTGGGCAATGAGCAGTTCTTC
>TRBV9|TRBJ2-7|few|TRBD2
CASSSSGRRNEQYF
TGTGCCAGCAGCTCTAGCGGGAGGAGGAACGAGCAGTACTTC
>TRBV7-9|TRBJ2-1|.|TRBD2
CASSQGLAGGSSYNEQFF
TGTGCCAGCAGCCAAGGACTAGCGGGAGGGAGCTCCTACAATGAGCAGTTCTTC
>TRBV10-2|TRBJ2-5|few|TRBD2
CASRTSGGGGTQYF
TGCGCCAGCAGGACTAGCGGGGGGGGTGGGACCCAGTACTTC
>TRBV28|TRBJ2-2|.|TRBD1
CASRPGQGLTGELFF
TGTGCCAGCAGACCGGGACAGGGTTTGACCGGGGAGCTGTTTTTT
>TRBV7-5|TRBJ1-1|.|.
CVRSLDVGGLMNTEAFF
TGTGTCAGAAGCTTAGACGTCGGCGGACTAATGAACACTGAAGCTTTCTTT
>TRBV6-5|TRBJ2-7|.|.
CASSYPSAQGFYEQYF
TGTGCCAGCAGTTACCCGAGCGCGCAGGGGTTCTACGAGCAGTACTTC
>TRBV27|TRBJ2-6|.|.
CASSLSGANVLTF
TGTGCCAGCAGCCTCTCTGGGGCCAACGTCCTGACTTTC
>TRBV24-1|TRBJ2-1|.|.
CATSDRIRLGYNEQFF
TGTGCCACCAGTGACCGGATCCGACTAGGGTACAATGAGCAGTTCTTC
>TRBV29-1|TRBJ1-1|.|TRBD1
CSAGDRGSAEAFF
TGCAGCGCCGGGGACAGGGGCAGCGCTGAAGCTTTCTTT
>TRBV4-1|TRBJ1-5|.|.
CASSLSGNNQPQHF
TGCGCCAGCAGCTTGTCAGGGAACAATCAGCCCCAGCATTTT
>TRBV6-6|TRBJ2-3|once|.
CASRDVQGSTQYF
TGTGCCAGCAGAGACGTACAGGGAAGTACGCAGTATTTT
>TRBV5-4|TRBJ2-2|.|.
CASSPLQGRTGELFF
TGTGCCAGCAGCCCTTTACAGGGACGCACCGGGGAGCTGTTTTTT
>TRBV5-4|TRBJ1-1|once|.
CASSRGGASNTEAFF
TGTGCCAGCAGCCGGGGTGGTGCCTCGAACACTGAAGCTTTCTTT
>TRBV12-5|TRBJ2-7|.|TRBD1
CASGPGQGRVEQYF
TGTGCTAGTGGTCCAGGACAGGGGCGGGTCGAGCAGTACTTC
>TRBV9|TRBJ2-3|.|TRBD2
CASSVEAGGARTDTQYF
TGTGCCAGCAGCGTCGAAGCGGGGGGGGCCCGGACAGATACGCAGTATTTT
>TRBV5-1|TRBJ1-4|.|.
CASQPTGYNEKLFF
TGCGCCAGCCAACCTACAGGGTATAATGAAAAACTGTTTTTT
>TRBV4-1|TRBJ2-1|.|.
CASSQGLEQFF
TGCGCCAGCAGCCAAGGGCTTGAGCAGTTCTTC
>TRBV15|TRBJ2-5|once|TRBD2
CATSNRLAGVETQYF
TGTGCCACCAGCAACCGACTAGCGGGAGTAGAGACCCAGTACTTC
>TRBV27|TRBJ1-6|.|.
CASTPGSSYNSPLHF
TGTGCCAGCACTCCCGGGAGCTCCTATAATTCACCCCTCCACTTT
>TRBV9|TRBJ1-5|.|.
CASSPTGSNQPQHF
TGTGCCAGCAGCCCTACAGGGAGCAATCAGCCCCAGCATTTT
>TRBV2|TRBJ1-2|.|.
CASYYRGPNYGYTF
TGTGCCAGTTATTATCGAGGGCCCAACTATGGCTACACCTTC
>TRBV6-5|TRBJ1-5|few|.
CASSIRGDRQPQHF
TGTGCCAGCAGTATCAGGGGAGATCGACAGCCCCAGCATTTT
>TRBV19|TRBJ1-4|.|TRBD1
CATAPNRGLGGEKLFF
TGTGCCACCGCACCGAACAGGGGGCTAGGAGGAGAAAAACTGTTTTTT
>TRBV7-8|TRBJ2-1|once|TRBD1
CASSRDRAFYNEQFF
TGTGCCAGCAGCCGAGACAGGGCCTTCTACAATGAGCAGTTCTTC
>TRBV19|TRBJ1-6|.|TRBD1
CASSPAGTGGLSPLHF
TGTGCCAGTAGCCCGGCCGGGACAGGGGGCCTTTCACCCCTCCACTTT
>TRBV5-4|TRBJ2-1|.|TRBD1
CASSSRDRGDNEQFF
TGTGCCAGCAGCTCGCGGGACAGGGGGGACAATGAGCAGTTCTTC
>TRBV4-1|TRBJ2-7|once|.
CASSQPDRAYEQYF
TGCGCCAGCAGCCAACCCGACAGAGCCTACGAGCAGTACTTC